Described below is a single T cell receptor beta chain sequence and its context. Its cognate antigen is unknown. Method: immunoSEQ multiplex PCR; TCRdb's copy keeps in-frame clones and lacks some. This sample has some 15,000 clones, with approximately 83% found just once. Samples: about 28 days before transplant, then days 30, 100 and 180 after. The data were taken from a study of T cell clonotyping in hematopoietic cell transplantation. Study results and limitations: At the given depth, recipient repertoires were over 95% de novo clonotypes. Recipient TCR diversity dropped after transplant; expanded clonotypes rose from day 30 to 180. No sorting was done, leaving CD4 and CD8 contributions mixed.

The source is a female patient aged 35-55 years who had an allogeneic stem cell transplant from a related donor, so T cells may come from the graft donor. Some clones in this sample may be carry-over from other donors' samples. The specimen was PBMCs, collected 100 days after allogeneic stem cell transplant.

CDR3 in amino acids: CASSPGPNYEQYF. In nucleotides, the CDR3 is TGTGCCAGCAGCCCTGGACCGAACTACGAGCAGTACTTC. This chain joins TRBV7-6 and TRBJ2-7; D is uncertain. The germline V and J ends were trimmed by 5 bases and 3 bases, with 11 bases remaining between them. The CDR3 totals 13 residues. Germline values: CDR1 SGHVS, CDR2 FNYEAQ.